These T cell receptor beta chains were read from a single sample in a study of cytomegalovirus exposure and HLA in healthy donors. Assay: immunoSEQ multiplex PCR; the TCRdb copy retains only in-frame clones and omits some. The sample consists of approximately 77,000 clones, 60% to 85% of them appearing once. Sequenced input: PBMCs. These receptors all come from a man aged 40-49 years in good health and CMV-seronegative. Each CDR3 is given with its conserved first and last residue. The D gene is left open where the match is weak. Some rows have no size entry. The others give once, few or many, or a class for an expanded clone.

J | D | size | V | CDR3 | DNA
TRBJ1-5 | - | once | TRBV7-6 | CASSSNQPQHF | TGTGCCAGCAGCTCGAATCAGCCCCAGCATTTT
TRBJ2-7 | - | - | TRBV14 | CASSQDLYEQYF | TGTGCCAGCAGCCAAGATTTATACGAGCAGTACTTC
TRBJ2-1 | TRBD1 | - | TRBV9 | CASSARPGTGPLNEQFF | TGTGCCAGCAGCGCCAGACCCGGGACAGGGCCCCTCAATGAGCAGTTCTTC
TRBJ2-2 | - | few | TRBV19 | CASSIRGTGELFF | TGTGCCAGTAGTATACGGGGAACCGGGGAGCTGTTTTTT
TRBJ1-1 | TRBD1 | - | TRBV29-1 | CSAGTVSEAFF | TGCAGCGCCGGGACAGTAAGTGAAGCTTTCTTT
TRBJ1-5 | TRBD1 | - | TRBV30 | CAWSRVDRAQWRIQPQHF | TGTGCCTGGAGTCGTGTGGACAGGGCCCAATGGCGGATTCAGCCCCAGCATTTT
TRBJ1-3 | - | - | TRBV6-5 | CASSGGGTSGNTIYF | TGTGCCAGCAGCGGTGGAGGGACGTCTGGAAACACCATATATTTT
TRBJ2-3 | TRBD2 | - | TRBV15 | CATSSLPAGAGTDTQYF | TGTGCCACCAGCAGTCTCCCGGCGGGAGCGGGCACAGATACGCAGTATTTT
TRBJ2-2 | - | - | TRBV15 | CATSRGGPDTGELFF | TGTGCCACCAGCAGAGGGGGCCCCGACACCGGGGAGCTGTTTTTT
TRBJ2-7 | TRBD2 | once | TRBV14 | CASSQGLAGPYEQYF | TGTGCCAGCAGCCAAGGGCTAGCGGGGCCCTACGAGCAGTACTTC
TRBJ1-1 | TRBD1 | - | TRBV7-9 | CASSASTGGLNTEAFF | TGTGCCAGCAGCGCATCGACAGGGGGCCTCAACACTGAAGCTTTCTTT
TRBJ1-1 | - | - | TRBV2 | CASRQGTEAFF | TGTGCCAGCAGGCAGGGCACTGAAGCTTTCTTT
TRBJ1-4 | TRBD1 | once | TRBV7-9 | CASSFQTGASEKLFF | TGTGCCAGCAGCTTTCAGACAGGGGCGAGTGAAAAACTGTTTTTT
TRBJ2-1 | TRBD2 | - | TRBV10-3 | CASRQRGYNEQFF | TGTGCCAGCCGACAGCGGGGGTACAATGAGCAGTTCTTC
TRBJ2-6 | - | - | TRBV19 | CASSIRRGGSGANVLTF | TGTGCCAGTAGTATTCGGCGGGGTGGCTCTGGGGCCAACGTCCTGACTTTC
TRBJ2-3 | TRBD2 | - | TRBV9 | CASSVERGSIVTQYF | TGTGCCAGCAGCGTAGAACGCGGGAGTATTGTTACGCAGTATTTT
TRBJ2-5 | - | few | TRBV7-6 | CASSSGHLKTQYF | TGTGCCAGCAGCTCTGGACATCTAAAGACCCAGTACTTC
TRBJ2-3 | - | few | TRBV5-6 | CASSDGFRTDTQYF | TGTGCCAGCAGCGACGGGTTCCGCACAGATACGCAGTATTTT
TRBJ2-1 | - | - | TRBV29-1 | CSVAGNEQFF | TGCAGCGTGGCAGGAAATGAGCAGTTCTTC
TRBJ2-7 | TRBD2 | - | TRBV28 | CASRGGRSIGEQYF | TGTGCCAGCAGGGGCGGGAGGTCCATTGGTGAGCAGTACTTC
TRBJ1-6 | - | - | TRBV7-3 | CASSLKRDSPLHF | TGTGCCAGCAGCTTAAAACGGGATTCACCCCTCCACTTT
TRBJ2-1 | TRBD1 | - | TRBV27 | CASSAGTGPFF | TGTGCCAGCAGCGCTGGGACAGGACCGTTCTTC
TRBJ1-1 | - | - | TRBV28 | CASNSPTSRTEAFF | TGTGCCAGCAATTCGCCCACCTCCAGGACTGAAGCTTTCTTT
TRBJ2-1 | TRBD2 | - | TRBV19 | CASSEAGGFPYSYNEQFF | TGTGCCAGTAGTGAGGCGGGAGGTTTCCCTTACTCCTACAATGAGCAGTTCTTC
TRBJ1-2 | - | - | TRBV7-8 | CASSDSLAYGYTF | TGTGCCAGCAGCGACAGTCTCGCGTATGGCTACACCTTC
TRBJ2-7 | TRBD1 | - | TRBV7-9 | CASSSADRGRYEQYF | TGTGCCAGCAGCTCCGCGGACAGGGGGCGGTACGAGCAGTACTTC
TRBJ2-3 | - | - | TRBV29-1 | CSARGGDTQYF | TGCAGCGCCCGAGGGGGAGATACGCAGTATTTT
TRBJ2-7 | TRBD1 | once | TRBV28 | CASSLGEQGTGIPYEQYF | TGTGCCAGCAGTTTGGGGGAACAGGGGACAGGGATCCCCTACGAGCAGTACTTC
TRBJ2-3 | TRBD2 | - | TRBV19 | CASSGQTGGPGGPTDTQYF | TGTGCCAGTAGTGGGCAAACGGGAGGGCCCGGAGGCCCCACAGATACGCAGTATTTT
TRBJ1-5 | TRBD1 | once | TRBV9 | CASSKGQGGLYNQPQHF | TGTGCCAGCAGCAAGGGACAGGGAGGCCTTTACAATCAGCCCCAGCATTTT
TRBJ2-7 | - | - | TRBV7-2 | CASSLTVGGEQYF | TGTGCCAGCAGCCTTACGGTCGGAGGGGAGCAGTACTTC
TRBJ1-1 | TRBD1 | few | TRBV6-5 | CASKDRENTEAFF | TGTGCCAGCAAGGACAGGGAGAACACTGAAGCTTTCTTT
TRBJ2-3 | TRBD2 | - | TRBV9 | CASTRGGLAGSSTDTQYF | TGTGCCAGCACCAGAGGAGGTCTAGCGGGGTCCTCCACAGATACGCAGTATTTT
TRBJ1-2 | TRBD1 | - | TRBV5-6 | CASSLDRAQGYTF | TGTGCCAGCAGCCTGGACAGGGCCCAGGGCTACACCTTC
TRBJ1-2 | - | - | TRBV7-8 | CASSPEREGLRPGYTF | TGTGCCAGCAGCCCAGAGCGGGAGGGTTTAAGGCCTGGCTACACCTTC
TRBJ2-1 | TRBD1 | - | TRBV28 | CASSPGTGIWTEQFF | TGTGCCAGCAGTCCCGGGACAGGGATATGGACTGAGCAGTTCTTC
TRBJ2-2 | - | - | TRBV7-5 | CARRVSRQGVTGELFF | TGTGCCAGAAGGGTTTCAAGACAGGGGGTTACCGGGGAGCTGTTTTTT
TRBJ2-7 | TRBD2 | few | TRBV7-2 | CASSLVTLAGAHEQYF | TGTGCCAGCAGCTTAGTAACCCTAGCGGGGGCCCACGAGCAGTACTTC
TRBJ2-1 | - | - | TRBV28 | CASSLGGGSAYNEQFF | TGTGCCAGCAGTTTAGGCGGGGGCTCCGCCTACAATGAGCAGTTCTTC
TRBJ1-4 | - | - | TRBV7-2 | CASSMGGDREIEKLFF | TGTGCCAGCAGCATGGGGGGGGACCGAGAAATTGAAAAACTGTTTTTT